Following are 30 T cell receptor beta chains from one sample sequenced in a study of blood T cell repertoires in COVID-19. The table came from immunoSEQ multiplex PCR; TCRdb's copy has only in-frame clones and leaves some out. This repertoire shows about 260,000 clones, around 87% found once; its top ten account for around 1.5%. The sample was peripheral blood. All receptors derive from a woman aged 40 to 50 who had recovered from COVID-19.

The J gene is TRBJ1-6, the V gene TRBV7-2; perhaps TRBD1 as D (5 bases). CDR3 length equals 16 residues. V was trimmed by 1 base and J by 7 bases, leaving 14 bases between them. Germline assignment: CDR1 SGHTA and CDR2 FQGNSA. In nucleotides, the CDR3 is TGTGCCAGCAGCTTAGTAACGCAGGGAGGAAATTCACCCCTCCACTTT. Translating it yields CASSLVTQGGNSPLHF.

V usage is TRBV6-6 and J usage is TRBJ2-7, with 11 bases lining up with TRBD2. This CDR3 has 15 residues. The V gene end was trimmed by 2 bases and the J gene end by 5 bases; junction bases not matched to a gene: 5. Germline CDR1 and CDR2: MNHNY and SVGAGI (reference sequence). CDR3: CASSYPTSGDNEQYF. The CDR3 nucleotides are TGTGCCAGCAGTTACCCGACTAGCGGGGACAACGAGCAGTACTTC.

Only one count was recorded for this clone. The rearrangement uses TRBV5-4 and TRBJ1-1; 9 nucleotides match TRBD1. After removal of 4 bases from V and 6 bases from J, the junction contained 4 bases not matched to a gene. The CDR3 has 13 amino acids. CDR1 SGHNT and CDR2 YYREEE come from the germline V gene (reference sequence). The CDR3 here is CASSQRTGAEAFF. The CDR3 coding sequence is TGTGCCAGCAGCCAGAGGACAGGGGCTGAAGCTTTCTTT.

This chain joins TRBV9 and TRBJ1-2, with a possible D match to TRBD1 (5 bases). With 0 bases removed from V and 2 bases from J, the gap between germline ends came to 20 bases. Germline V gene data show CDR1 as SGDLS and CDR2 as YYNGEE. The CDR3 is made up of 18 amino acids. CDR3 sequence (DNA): TGTGCCAGCAGCGTAGGCCCCTTTGACGGACCAGGGAACTATGGCTACACCTTC. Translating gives CASSVGPFDGPGNYGYTF.

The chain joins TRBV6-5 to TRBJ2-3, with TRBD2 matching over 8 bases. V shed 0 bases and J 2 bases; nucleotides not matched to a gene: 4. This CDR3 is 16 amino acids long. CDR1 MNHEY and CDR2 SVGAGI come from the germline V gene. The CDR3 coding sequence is TGTGCCAGCAGTTACTCGAGCGGGGGCCCCACAGATACGCAGTATTTT. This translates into CASSYSSGGPTDTQYF.

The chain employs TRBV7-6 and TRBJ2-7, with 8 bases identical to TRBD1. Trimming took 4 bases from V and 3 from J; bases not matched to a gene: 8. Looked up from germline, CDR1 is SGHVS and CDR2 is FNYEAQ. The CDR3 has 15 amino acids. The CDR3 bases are TGTGCCAGCAGCTCATATCCGGGACAGGACTACGAGCAGTACTTC. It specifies CASSSYPGQDYEQYF.

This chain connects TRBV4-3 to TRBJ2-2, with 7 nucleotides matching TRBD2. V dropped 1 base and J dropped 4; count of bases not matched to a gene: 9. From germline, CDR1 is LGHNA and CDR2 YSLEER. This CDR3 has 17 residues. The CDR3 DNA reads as TGCGCCAGCAGCCAAGTTGGTGCGGGGGTAATCACCGGGGAGCTGTTTTTT. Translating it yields CASSQVGAGVITGELFF.

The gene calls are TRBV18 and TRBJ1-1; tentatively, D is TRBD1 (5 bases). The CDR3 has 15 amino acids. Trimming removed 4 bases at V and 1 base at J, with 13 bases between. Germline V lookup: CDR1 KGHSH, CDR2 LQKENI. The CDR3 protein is CASSLHPTANTEAFF. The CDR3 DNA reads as TGTGCCAGCTCACTCCACCCGACAGCGAACACTGAAGCTTTCTTT.

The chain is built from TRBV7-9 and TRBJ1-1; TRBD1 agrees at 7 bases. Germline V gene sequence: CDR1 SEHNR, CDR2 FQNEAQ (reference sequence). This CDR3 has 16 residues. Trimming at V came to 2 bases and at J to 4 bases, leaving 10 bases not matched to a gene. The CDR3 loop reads CASSLHTGGQPTEAFF. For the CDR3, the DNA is TGTGCCAGCAGCTTACATACCGGGGGACAGCCCACTGAAGCTTTCTTT. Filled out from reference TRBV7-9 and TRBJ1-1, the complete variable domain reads DTGVSQNPRHKITKRGQNVTFRCDPISEHNRLYWYRQTLGQGPEFLTYFQNEAQLEKSRLLSDRFSAERPKGSFSTLEIQRTEQGDSAMYLCASSLHTGGQPTEAFFGQGTRLTVV.

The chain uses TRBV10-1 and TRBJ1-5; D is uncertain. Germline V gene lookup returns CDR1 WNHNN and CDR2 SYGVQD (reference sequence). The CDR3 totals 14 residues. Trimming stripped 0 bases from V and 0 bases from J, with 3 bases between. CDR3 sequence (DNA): TGCGCCAGCAGTGAGTCGAGTAGCAATCAGCCCCAGCATTTT. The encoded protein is CASSESSSNQPQHF.

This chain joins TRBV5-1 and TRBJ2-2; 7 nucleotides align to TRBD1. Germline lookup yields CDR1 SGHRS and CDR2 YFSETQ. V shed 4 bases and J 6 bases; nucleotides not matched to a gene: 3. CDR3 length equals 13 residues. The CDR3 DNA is TGCGCCAGCAGCCCACAGGGGTCCGGGGAGCTGTTTTTT. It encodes CASSPQGSGELFF.

CDR3 DNA: TGCGCCAGCAGCTTGGACTACTACAATGAGCAGTTCTTC. This gives the protein CASSLDYYNEQFF. The rearrangement links TRBV5-1 to TRBJ2-1; D ambiguous. The germline V gene has CDR1 SGHRS and CDR2 YFSETQ. The CDR3 is 13 residues long. Trimming cost V 0 bases and J 3 bases, with 4 bases left between them.

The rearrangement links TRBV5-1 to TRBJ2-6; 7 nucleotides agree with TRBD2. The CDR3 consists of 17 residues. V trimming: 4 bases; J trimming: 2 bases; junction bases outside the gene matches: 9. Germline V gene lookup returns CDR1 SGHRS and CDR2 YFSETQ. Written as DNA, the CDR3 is TGCGCCAGCAGCCCGGGGGGTTTTCGGACTGGGGCCAACGTCCTGACTTTC. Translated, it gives CASSPGGFRTGANVLTF.

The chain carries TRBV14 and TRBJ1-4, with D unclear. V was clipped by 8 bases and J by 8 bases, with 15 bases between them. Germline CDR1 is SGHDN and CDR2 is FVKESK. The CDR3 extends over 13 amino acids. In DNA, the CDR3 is TGTGCCAGCTCAAAGAAGCAGAGGGAAAAACTGTTTTTT. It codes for CASSKKQREKLFF.

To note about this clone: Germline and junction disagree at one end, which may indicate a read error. The CDR3 here is CASGQDGGTGSPSDGYTF. The DNA of the CDR3 is TGCGCCAGCGGCCAAGATGGCGGGACAGGGAGTCCGTCCGATGGCTACACCTTC. The V gene is TRBV4-3, the J gene TRBJ1-2, with 9 bases fitting TRBD1. The CDR3 covers 18 residues. The germline gives CDR1 LGHNA, CDR2 YSLEER.

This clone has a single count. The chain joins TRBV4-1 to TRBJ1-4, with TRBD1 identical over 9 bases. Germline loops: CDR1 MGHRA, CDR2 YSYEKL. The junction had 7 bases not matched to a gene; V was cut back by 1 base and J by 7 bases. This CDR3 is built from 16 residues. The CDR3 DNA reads TGCGCCAGCAGCCAAGGGAGGGGACAGGGAGGTGAAAAACTGTTTTTT. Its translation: CASSQGRGQGGEKLFF.

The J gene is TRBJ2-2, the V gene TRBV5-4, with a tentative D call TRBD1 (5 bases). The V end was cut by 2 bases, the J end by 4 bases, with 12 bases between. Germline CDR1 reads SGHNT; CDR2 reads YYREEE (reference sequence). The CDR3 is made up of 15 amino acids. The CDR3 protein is CASSLRGQSTGELFF. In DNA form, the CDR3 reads TGTGCCAGCAGCTTAAGGGGCCAGTCCACCGGGGAGCTGTTTTTT. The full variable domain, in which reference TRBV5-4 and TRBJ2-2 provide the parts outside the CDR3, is ETGVTQSPTHLIKTRGQQVTLRCSSQSGHNTVSWYQQALGQGPQFIFQYYREEENGRGNFPPRFSGLQFPNYSSELNVNALELDDSALYLCASSLRGQSTGELFFGEGSRLTVL.

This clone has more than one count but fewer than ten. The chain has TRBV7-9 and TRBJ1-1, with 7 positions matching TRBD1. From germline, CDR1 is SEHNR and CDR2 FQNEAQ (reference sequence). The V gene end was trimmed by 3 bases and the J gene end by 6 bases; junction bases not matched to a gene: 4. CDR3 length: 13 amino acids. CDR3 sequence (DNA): TGTGCCAGCAGCTTCACAGGGGAGGCTGAAGCTTTCTTT. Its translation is CASSFTGEAEAFF.

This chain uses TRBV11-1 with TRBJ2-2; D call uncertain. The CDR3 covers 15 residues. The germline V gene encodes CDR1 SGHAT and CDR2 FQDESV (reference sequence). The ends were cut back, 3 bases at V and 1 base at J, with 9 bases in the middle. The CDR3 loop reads CASSLWARNTGELFF. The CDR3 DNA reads TGTGCCAGCAGCTTGTGGGCACGGAACACCGGGGAGCTGTTTTTT.

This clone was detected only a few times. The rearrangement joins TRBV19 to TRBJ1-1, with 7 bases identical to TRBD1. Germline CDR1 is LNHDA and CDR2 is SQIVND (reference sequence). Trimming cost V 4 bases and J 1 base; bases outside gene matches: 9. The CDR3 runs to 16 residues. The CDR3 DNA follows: TGTGCCAGTAGTACCAATCGTAGGGACAGGAACACTGAAGCTTTCTTT. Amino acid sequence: CASSTNRRDRNTEAFF.

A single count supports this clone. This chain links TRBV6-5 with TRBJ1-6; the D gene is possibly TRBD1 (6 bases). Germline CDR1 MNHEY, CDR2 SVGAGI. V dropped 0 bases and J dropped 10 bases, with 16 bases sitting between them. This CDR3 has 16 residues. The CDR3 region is CASSYSLRGWESPLHF. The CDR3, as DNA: TGTGCCAGCAGTTACTCACTCAGGGGTTGGGAGTCACCCCTCCACTTT.

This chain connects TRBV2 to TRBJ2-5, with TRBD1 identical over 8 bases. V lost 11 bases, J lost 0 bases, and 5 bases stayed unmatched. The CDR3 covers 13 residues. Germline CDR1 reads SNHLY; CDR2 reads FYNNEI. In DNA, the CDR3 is TGTGCCGCAAACAGGGGGAACCAAGAGACCCAGTACTTC. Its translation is CAANRGNQETQYF.

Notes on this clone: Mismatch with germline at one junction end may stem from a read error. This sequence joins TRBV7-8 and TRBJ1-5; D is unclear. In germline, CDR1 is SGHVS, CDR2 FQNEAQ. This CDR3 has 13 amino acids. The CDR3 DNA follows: TGTGCCAGCAGCTTAGTGGGCAACCAGCCCCAGCATTTT. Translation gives CASSLVGNQPQHF.

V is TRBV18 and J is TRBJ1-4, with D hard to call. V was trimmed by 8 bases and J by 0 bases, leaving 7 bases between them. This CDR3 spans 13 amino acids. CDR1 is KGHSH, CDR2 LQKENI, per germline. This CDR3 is CASKRATNEKLFF. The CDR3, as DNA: TGTGCCAGCAAACGAGCAACTAATGAAAAACTGTTTTTT.

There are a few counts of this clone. The CDR3 DNA is TGTGCCAGCAGCCAAGGACAGGGTCCGAAGCATTTT. It yields the protein CASSQGQGPKHF. The chain carries TRBV3-1 (or the pseudogene TRBV3-2) and TRBJ1-5; TRBD1 matches 7 bases. J gave up 14 bases and V 1 base, and 5 bases lay outside the gene matches. CDR3 size: 12 residues. The germline gives CDR1 LGHDT, CDR2 YNNKEL (reference sequence).

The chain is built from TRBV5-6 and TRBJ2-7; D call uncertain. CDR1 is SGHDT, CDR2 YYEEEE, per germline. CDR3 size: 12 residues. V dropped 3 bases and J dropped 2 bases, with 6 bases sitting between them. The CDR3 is CASSWQAYEQYF. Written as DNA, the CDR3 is TGTGCCAGCAGCTGGCAGGCCTACGAGCAGTACTTC.

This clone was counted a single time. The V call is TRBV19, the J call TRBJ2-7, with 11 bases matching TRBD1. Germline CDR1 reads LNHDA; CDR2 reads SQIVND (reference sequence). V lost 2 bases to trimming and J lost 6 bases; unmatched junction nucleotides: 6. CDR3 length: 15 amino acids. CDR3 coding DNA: TGTGCCAGTAGTATAATCGGACAGGGGGCTGGCGAGCAGTACTTC. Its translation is CASSIIGQGAGEQYF.

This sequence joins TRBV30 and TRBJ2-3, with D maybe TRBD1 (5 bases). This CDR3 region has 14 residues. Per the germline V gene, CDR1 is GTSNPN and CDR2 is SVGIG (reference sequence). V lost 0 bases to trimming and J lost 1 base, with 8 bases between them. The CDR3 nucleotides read TGTGCCTGGAGTGTAGGGGTGGGCACAGATACGCAGTATTTT. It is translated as CAWSVGVGTDTQYF.

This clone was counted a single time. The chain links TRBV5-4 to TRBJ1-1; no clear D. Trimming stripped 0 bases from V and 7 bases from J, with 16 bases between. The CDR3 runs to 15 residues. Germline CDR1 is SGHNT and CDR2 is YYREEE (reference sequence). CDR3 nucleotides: TGTGCCAGCAGCTTGGTGGGTTTACCCCGGGGTGAAGCTTTCTTT. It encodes CASSLVGLPRGEAFF.

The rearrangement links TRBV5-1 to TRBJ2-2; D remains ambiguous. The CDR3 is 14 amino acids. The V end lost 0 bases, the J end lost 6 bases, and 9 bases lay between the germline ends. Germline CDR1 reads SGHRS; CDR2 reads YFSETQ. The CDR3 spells CASSLARPSGELFF. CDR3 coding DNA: TGCGCCAGCAGCTTGGCCCGTCCTTCCGGGGAGCTGTTTTTT.